The source of this T cell receptor beta chain is a study of cytomegalovirus exposure and HLA in healthy donors. Study summary: Unique TCRs from HLA-typed donors, 80 million to 90 million of them, were held in an early data release. Overall study results and limits: Per published accounts, TCR beta sequences correctly predicted the HLA-A and HLA-B alleles of most subjects. In a later analysis, at a false discovery rate of 0.05, under 20,000 TCR beta sequences matched HLA alleles.

The junction had 2 bases not matched to a gene; V was cut back by 5 bases and J by 2 bases. The CDR3 consists of 14 residues. CDR1 and CDR2 (germline): KGHSH, LQKENI. The PCR was carried out with 60 Vbeta primers and 13 Jbeta primers. Clones were sequenced by immunoSEQ multiplex PCR, and TCRdb holds only the in-frame ones, with some missing. The data hold 60,000 to 95,000 clones, with approximately 82% observed a single time. About this clone: Antigen: not known.

This TCR was sampled from a man between 65 and 79 years old in good health and CMV-seropositive. The chain links TRBV18 to TRBJ1-4; 7 bases match TRBD1. The sample comprised PBMCs. The chain's CDR3 is CASSEQGTNEKLFF. The CDR3 bases are TGTGCCAGCTCAGAACAGGGGACTAATGAAAAACTGTTTTTT.